The 20 T cell receptor beta chains given below trace back to one sample, sequenced in a study of T cell responses to AZD1222 COVID-19 vaccine. Libraries were prepared by immunoSEQ multiplex PCR; TCRdb keeps only in-frame clonotypes and omits some of them. Among 75,000 to 85,000 clones listed, approximately 90% were seen once. The source was peripheral blood, collected on day 0 of AZD1222 vaccination. The receptors come from an adult in good health.

The chain links TRBV7-2 to TRBJ1-2; D is undetermined. The V gene's germline CDR1 is SGHTA and CDR2 FQGNSA. The length of the CDR3 is 14 residues. V lost 0 bases, J lost 5 bases, and 10 bases lay in between. The chain's CDR3 is CASSLAPRQYGYTF. For the CDR3, the DNA is TGTGCCAGCAGCTTAGCGCCCAGGCAATATGGCTACACCTTC.

This chain joins TRBV28 and TRBJ1-3; 7 positions agree with TRBD1. CDR1 MDHEN and CDR2 SYDVKM come from the germline V gene. The CDR3 spans 15 residues. V shed 2 bases, J shed 5 bases, and the junction held 6 bases outside the gene matches. CDR3 sequence: CASSLHGTDRNTIYF. The CDR3 DNA reads as TGTGCCAGCAGTTTACACGGGACAGACAGAAACACCATATATTTT.

The count of this clone is one. The V call is TRBV7-2, the J call TRBJ1-4; D remains unclear. CDR3 length: 14 residues. V lost 2 bases and J 0 bases, leaving 4 bases between the germline ends. CDR1 and CDR2 from the germline V gene are SGHTA and FQGNSA. The CDR3 loop reads CASSLSATNEKLFF. The CDR3, as DNA: TGTGCCAGCAGCTTAAGTGCAACTAATGAAAAACTGTTTTTT.

The chain combines TRBV6-5 with TRBJ1-2, with D perhaps matching TRBD1 (5 bases). This CDR3 comprises 12 residues. V shed 6 bases and J shed 1 base, with 6 bases lying between them. The germline V gene has CDR1 MNHEY and CDR2 SVGAGI. This chain's CDR3 is CASRQVNYGYTF. The CDR3 coding sequence is TGTGCCAGCAGACAGGTTAACTATGGCTACACCTTC.

This clone was found once. The genes are TRBV5-1 and TRBJ2-2, with 8 bases lining up with TRBD2. After removal of 1 base from V and 4 bases from J, the junction contained 9 bases not matched to a gene. The CDR3 has 17 residues. In germline, CDR1 is SGHRS, CDR2 YFSETQ. The CDR3 DNA reads TGCGCCAGCAGCTTGCGAGCGGGAGCCGGGAGCACCGGGGAGCTGTTTTTT. Translation gives CASSLRAGAGSTGELFF.

The genes are TRBV19 and TRBJ1-1; D ambiguous. The CDR3 is 12 amino acids. Germline V gene lookup returns CDR1 LNHDA and CDR2 SQIVND (reference sequence). V lost 7 bases and J 3 bases, leaving 9 bases between the germline ends. The CDR3: CASTTQYTEAFF. As DNA, the CDR3 is TGTGCCAGTACCACCCAATACACTGAAGCTTTCTTT.

The chain has TRBV10-1 and TRBJ2-6, with D unresolved. From germline, CDR1 is WNHNN and CDR2 SYGVQD (reference sequence). The CDR3 is 16 residues long. With 11 bases removed from V and 0 bases from J, the gap between germline ends came to 17 bases. The CDR3 reads CARNVSPGSGANVLTF. As DNA, the CDR3 is TGCGCCCGAAACGTTTCTCCCGGCTCTGGGGCCAACGTCCTGACTTTC.

A remark on this clone: Germline and junction disagree at one end, which may indicate a read error. The chain couples TRBV12-5 to TRBJ1-1; tentative D call: TRBD1 (5 bases). From germline, CDR1 is LGHNT and CDR2 FRNRAP. The CDR3 loop spans 14 amino acids. CDR3 nucleotides: TGTGCTAGTCGTTTTGGGGCCCAGGAGGACGAAGCTTTCTTT. Encoded protein: CASRFGAQEDEAFF.

This chain links TRBV6-5 with TRBJ1-3, with TRBD1 as a possible D gene (6 bases). The CDR3 totals 16 residues. Trimming took 2 bases from V and 0 from J, leaving 11 bases between them. The germline gives CDR1 MNHEY, CDR2 SVGAGI. In nucleotides, the CDR3 is TGTGCCAGCAGTTACGGCCAGGGGAGCTCTGGAAACACCATATATTTT. Its translation: CASSYGQGSSGNTIYF.

The CDR3 nucleotides are TGTGCCAGCAGTTTATCGACTGTCAGGGAGACTGAAGCTTTCTTT. Its protein is CASSLSTVRETEAFF. The J gene is TRBJ1-1, the V gene TRBV27; weak D call: TRBD1 (5 bases). The V end was cut by 0 bases, the J end by 5 bases, with 13 bases between. CDR3 length equals 15 residues. CDR1 MNHEY and CDR2 SMNVEV come from the germline V gene (reference sequence).

This chain links TRBV5-1 with TRBJ2-1; 7 bases map to TRBD2. The germline V gene encodes CDR1 SGHRS and CDR2 YFSETQ. V shed 0 bases and J 5 bases; nucleotides not matched to a gene: 5. This CDR3 contains 15 residues. Written as DNA, the CDR3 is TGCGCCAGCAGCTTGGCCCGGCTAGCGGACAATGAGCAGTTCTTC. As protein: CASSLARLADNEQFF. Based on the CDR3 plus reference TRBV5-1 and TRBJ2-1, the full variable domain is KAGVTQTPRYLIKTRGQQVTLSCSPISGHRSVSWYQQTPGQGLQFLFEYFSETQRNKGNFPGRFSGRQFSNSRSEMNVSTLELGDSALYLCASSLARLADNEQFFGPGTRLTVL.

The CDR3 DNA sequence: TGTGCCAGCAGCTTAGTTGGGGTAGAGACCCAGTACTTC. Protein sequence: CASSLVGVETQYF. V gene TRBV7-2 combines with J gene TRBJ2-5; D is undetermined. The V gene lost 1 base and the J gene lost 4 bases, with 7 bases spanning the gap. Germline CDR1 SGHTA, CDR2 FQGNSA. CDR3 length: 13 amino acids.

Written as DNA, the CDR3 is TGTGCCAGCAGCCCAGGGAACACTGAAGCTTTCTTT. This gives the protein CASSPGNTEAFF. This chain connects TRBV4-2 to TRBJ1-1, with D uncertain. This CDR3 has 12 residues. The germline V gene has CDR1 LGHNA and CDR2 YNFKEQ. The germline V and J ends were trimmed by 4 bases and 1 base, with 4 bases remaining between them.

The gene calls are TRBV7-2 and TRBJ2-1, with D tentatively TRBD2 (6 bases). V was shortened by 1 base and J by 2 bases, with 9 bases between the two germline ends. CDR3 length: 15 residues. CDR1 and CDR2 from the germline V gene are SGHTA and FQGNSA. The CDR3 here is CASSLDGGTYNEQFF. The DNA for the CDR3 is TGTGCCAGCAGCTTAGATGGGGGGACCTACAATGAGCAGTTCTTC.

The chain carries TRBV28 and TRBJ1-3, with D unclear. The CDR3 runs to 13 residues. From germline, CDR1 is MDHEN and CDR2 SYDVKM. The ends were cut back, 2 bases at V and 6 bases at J, with 8 bases in the middle. The CDR3 nucleotides read TGTGCCAGCAGTTTAAACTCTCTAAACACCATATATTTT. It yields the protein CASSLNSLNTIYF.

The chain couples TRBV6-2 or TRBV6-3 to TRBJ2-3; TRBD2 is a possible D gene (6 bases). CDR1 and CDR2 from the germline V gene are MNHEY and SVGEGT. The ends were cut back, 5 bases at V and 1 base at J, with 16 bases in the middle. The CDR3 runs to 16 residues. In DNA form, the CDR3 reads TGTGCCAGCAGTCTCCCCGGGGTAGCGGGCACAGATACGCAGTATTTT. It encodes CASSLPGVAGTDTQYF.

This CDR3 is CASGRGNRGYTF. CDR3 DNA sequence: TGTGCCAGCGGAAGGGGAAATCGTGGCTACACCTTC. The V gene is TRBV7-9, the J gene TRBJ1-2; a possible D gene is TRBD1 (5 bases). The CDR3 runs 12 residues. Germline CDR1 is SEHNR and CDR2 is FQNEAQ (reference sequence). Trimming cost V 8 bases and J 7 bases, with 14 bases left between them.

This clone has a handful of counts. The chain carries TRBV2 and TRBJ1-1; no firm D call. The CDR3 spans 13 residues. V lost 7 bases and J 1 base, leaving 10 bases between the germline ends. Germline loops: CDR1 SNHLY, CDR2 FYNNEI. CDR3 region: CASISPENTEAFF. The CDR3 DNA is TGTGCCAGCATTTCACCCGAGAACACTGAAGCTTTCTTT.

The chain couples TRBV13 to TRBJ1-1; D is unresolved. Trimming left V 4 bases short and J 10 bases short, with 13 bases between. CDR3 size: 12 residues. Germline-derived CDR1 and CDR2 are PRHDT and FYEKMQ (reference sequence). The CDR3 nucleotides are TGTGCCAGCAGCTCGACTCGGGAGATAGCTTTCTTT. Its translation is CASSSTREIAFF.

In its sample, this clone was seen once. This chain links TRBV12-3 or TRBV12-4 with TRBJ2-1; D might be TRBD2 (5 bases). Trimming removed 5 bases from V and 6 bases from J, with 11 bases in between. This CDR3 has 13 residues. The DNA for the CDR3 is TGTGCCAGCAGTCCACGAACTAGCAATGAGCAGTTCTTC. Translating gives CASSPRTSNEQFF.